This passage covers 4 T cell receptor beta chains from one sample sequenced in a study of OX40 agonist ivuxolimab in advanced cancers. The method behind the library was the immunoSEQ multiplex PCR assay. TCRdb mirrors the immuneACCESS table, restricted to in-frame sequences. Some clones are absent from its copies; in checked studies, under half trace to an unresolved V gene, and the reason for the others is unknown. The sample has 95,000 to 100,000 clones on record, about 80% of them singletons. The ten largest clones capture roughly 1.5% of the sample. This material consisted of CD4+ or CD8+ T cells sorted from blood, taken in a trial of the OX40 agonist ivuxolimab. These receptors were taken from an adult with an advanced solid tumor such as melanoma, head and neck, liver or kidney cancer.

The CDR3 nucleotides read TGTGCCAGCAGCTTAGGGGGGGAAGGGGTACCCCTGATGCGGGGCTACACCTTC. Protein product: CASSLGGEGVPLMRGYTF. The chain is built from TRBV7-8 and TRBJ1-2; D may be TRBD1 (5 bases). Trimming pared 1 base from V and 8 bases from J, leaving 26 bases between. This CDR3 region has 18 residues. Germline lookup yields CDR1 SGHVS and CDR2 FQNEAQ.

V usage is TRBV18 and J usage is TRBJ2-1; 8 nucleotides line up with TRBD2. Germline V gene sequence: CDR1 KGHSH, CDR2 LQKENI. The CDR3 spans 17 residues. V lost 6 bases to trimming and J lost 8 bases; unmatched junction nucleotides: 18. DNA for the CDR3: TGTGCCAGCTCCCGCAATACCAAGGGAGCGGGAGACGATGAGCAGTTCTTC. It is translated as CASSRNTKGAGDDEQFF.

This chain uses TRBV28 with TRBJ1-1; D not certain. Germline loops: CDR1 MDHEN, CDR2 SYDVKM. This CDR3 region has 16 residues. The V end lost 9 bases, the J end lost 0 bases, and 20 bases lay between the germline ends. The CDR3 loop is CASPPRPAGLNTEAFF. CDR3 in DNA: TGTGCCAGTCCCCCTAGGCCTGCGGGCCTGAACACTGAAGCTTTCTTT. Complete variable domain (other parts from reference TRBV28 and TRBJ1-1): DVKVTQSSRYLVKRTGEKVFLECVQDMDHENMFWYRQDPGLGLRLIYFSYDVKMKEKGDIPEGYSVSREKKERFSLILESASTNQTSMYLCASPPRPAGLNTEAFFGQGTRLTVV.

This sequence joins TRBV19 and TRBJ2-7; 9 nucleotides align to TRBD1. The germline V gene encodes CDR1 LNHDA and CDR2 SQIVND (reference sequence). Trimming cost V 3 bases and J 2 bases; bases outside gene matches: 5. The CDR3 totals 15 residues. CDR3 region: CASSMGQGGTYEQYF. The CDR3 DNA is TGTGCCAGTAGTATGGGACAGGGCGGAACCTACGAGCAGTACTTC.